The 4 T cell receptor beta chains listed next were all sequenced from one sample in a study of tumor-infiltrating lymphocytes in primary liver carcinoma. For each extraction, RNA and DNA were obtained together from 20-30 mg of unsorted bulk tissue. Starting from 500 ng of total RNA, TCR beta cDNA was produced with a primer in the constant region. It was through three nested multiplex PCR rounds of slightly modified ARM-PCR that TCR beta libraries arose. For roughly 10 cycles apiece, the opening two PCR rounds ran with TRBV1-TRBV30 forward primers and a C-beta reverse primer. TCRdb called the multiplex PCR reads again in MiXCR, with one record for every CDR3 protein. The sample has more than 75,000 distinct CDR3 sequences, around 70% seen once. Sequencing used liver tumor tissue from sampling region 1. As to subset: tumor region T1, superior pole. The receptor set was obtained from a middle-aged man with primary liver carcinoma and hepatitis B virus infection.

About this clonotype itself: Mismatch with germline at one junction end may stem from a read error. This chain uses TRBV29-1 with TRBJ2-7; 10 bases map to TRBD1. CDR1 and CDR2 from the germline V gene are SQVTM and ANQGSEA. The CDR3 has 15 amino acids. The CDR3 nucleotides read TGCAGCCTTGAAGAAGAAGGACAGGGGGTCTACTGGCAGTACTTC. Encoded protein: CSLEEEGQGVYWQYF.

Comment on this clonotype: An end of the junction does not agree with germline; a read error may underlie this. The V and J genes are TRBV11-2 and TRBJ2-7; 8 positions agree with TRBD2. Germline V lookup: CDR1 SGHAT, CDR2 FQNNGV. This CDR3 has 18 amino acids. CDR3 amino acids: CAGSLSVGLTGGGYEQYF. The CDR3 DNA follows: TGTGCCGGCAGCTTATCCGTTGGATTAACGGGAGGGGGGTACGAGCAGTACTTC.

For this clonotype: One junction end disagrees with the germline gene, perhaps due to a read error. The chain employs TRBV14 and TRBJ2-1; 8 nucleotides match TRBD2. The CDR3 has 20 residues. Germline lookup yields CDR1 SGHDN and CDR2 FVKESK. This CDR3 is CARSQDTGSGRSQRGYDQFF. The DNA of the CDR3 is TGTGCCAGGAGCCAAGACACCGGGTCAGGTCGGAGTCAGCGGGGGTATGACCAGTTCTTC.

For this clonotype: At one end the junction does not follow the germline gene, possibly because of a read error. This sequence joins TRBV20-1 and TRBJ2-2, with D maybe TRBD2 (6 bases). The CDR3 spans 13 residues. The germline gives CDR1 DFQATT, CDR2 SNEGSKA (reference sequence). This CDR3 reads CSVREKGAGEPFF. DNA for the CDR3: TGCAGTGTCCGGGAGAAAGGAGCCGGGGAGCCGTTTTTT.